The 21 T cell receptor beta chains below all came from one sample that was sequenced in a study of T-cell reconstitution after alpha-beta-depleted transplantation in children listed by TCRdb under 2016. The library was obtained by PCR. TCRdb lists the instrument as Illumina HiSeq 2500. Molecular barcoding was employed in the preparation of TCR libraries, with unique molecular identifiers being used to normalize TCRbeta repertoire quantification. The public reads were reprocessed in TCRdb via fastp at Q25 and MiXCR, keeping in-frame beta chains. Rows with one shared CDR3 protein collapse into an entry with the most common genes and DNA. The sample table holds some 140,000 distinct CDR3 sequences, of which roughly 10% were seen once. The ten largest account for approximately 25% of the sample. The treatment or condition label on this specimen signifies: allogeneic hematopoietic cell transplantation with graft depleted of TCRalphabeta T cells and CD19 B cells.

Sequences were derived from PBMCs, mostly from graft donor cells, sampled 180 days after TCRalphabeta/CD19-depleted stem cell transplant. The receptor set was obtained from a girl under two years old who had a stem cell transplant for combined immunodeficiency, so the T cells may come from the graft donor.

This chain joins TRBV10-3 and TRBJ2-6, with 8 nucleotides matching TRBD1. The germline CDR1 and CDR2 sequences are ENHRY and SYGVKD. V trimming: 3 bases; J trimming: 4 bases; junction bases outside the gene matches: 8. The CDR3 length is 17 residues. DNA for the CDR3: TGTGCCATCAGTGACCCCGGACAGGGTGCCGGGGCCAACGTCCTGACTTTC. Translated, it gives CAISDPGQGAGANVLTF.

This clonotype showed up just a few times. The V call is TRBV7-3, the J call TRBJ2-7; D unresolved. The CDR3 spans 13 residues. The V end was cut by 1 base, the J end by 6 bases, with 10 bases between. Germline-derived CDR1 and CDR2 are SGHTA and FQGTGA. DNA of the CDR3: TGTGCCAGCAGCTTAAAGCCCGGCGCCGAGCAGTACTTC. Amino acids: CASSLKPGAEQYF.

This clonotype came up a few times. The chain links TRBV11-3 to TRBJ2-6; D uncertain. CDR3 length equals 15 residues. The ends were cut back, 5 bases at V and 4 bases at J, with 12 bases in the middle. Germline values: CDR1 SGHNT, CDR2 YENEEA. The DNA of the CDR3 is TGTGCCAGCAGCAAAGATGGTTGGGGGGCCAACGTCCTGACTTTC. This encodes CASSKDGWGANVLTF.

The J gene is TRBJ2-5, the V gene TRBV10-3; D perhaps matches TRBD1 (5 bases). V lost 5 bases and J 3 bases, leaving 10 bases between the germline ends. The germline gives CDR1 ENHRY, CDR2 SYGVKD. The CDR3 contains 13 residues. The CDR3 DNA reads as TGTGCCATCAGTCAAGGCAGGGAAGAGACCCAGTACTTC. Its translation: CAISQGREETQYF.

This rearrangement joins TRBV13 to TRBJ1-6; TRBD1 matches at 8 bases. Per the germline V gene, CDR1 is PRHDT and CDR2 is FYEKMQ (reference sequence). V shed 1 base, J shed 7 bases, and the junction held 6 bases outside the gene matches. This CDR3 contains 16 residues. The CDR3 spells CASSLVTGGGNSPLHF. For the CDR3, the DNA is TGTGCCAGCAGCTTAGTAACAGGGGGAGGGAATTCACCCCTCCACTTT.

This clonotype was seen a few times. The chain combines TRBV12-3 or TRBV12-4 with TRBJ1-2; no firm D call. Trimming shortened V by 6 bases and J by 4 bases, and 9 bases separated the two germline ends. CDR3 size: 12 residues. The DNA of the CDR3 is TGTGCCAGCAGCCACAGCCTCTATGGCTACACCTTC. It codes for CASSHSLYGYTF.

There are many counts of this clonotype. This chain links TRBV7-6 with TRBJ2-5; D not resolved. Trimming left V 1 base short and J 1 base short, with 7 bases between. CDR1 and CDR2 (germline): SGHVS, FNYEAQ. The CDR3 has 14 residues. CDR3 region: CASSLERTQETQYF. The DNA of the CDR3 is TGTGCCAGCAGCTTAGAGAGGACCCAAGAGACCCAGTACTTC.

This clonotype has ten or more counts. The V call is TRBV27, the J call TRBJ2-7; 7 nucleotides align to TRBD1. From germline, CDR1 is MNHEY and CDR2 SMNVEV (reference sequence). With 6 bases clipped from V and 6 bases from J, the junction kept 11 bases outside the gene matches. The CDR3 totals 14 residues. The CDR3 reads CASRRRQGYGEQYF. The CDR3 DNA follows: TGTGCCAGCAGACGTCGACAGGGCTATGGCGAGCAGTACTTC.

In this sample, this clonotype turned up a few times. The J gene is TRBJ2-1, the V gene TRBV7-3; D perhaps matches TRBD2 (6 bases). Looked up from germline, CDR1 is SGHTA and CDR2 is FQGTGA. The CDR3 extends over 15 amino acids. V was pared by 7 bases and J by 2 bases, with 15 bases between. CDR3 DNA sequence: TGTGCCAGCACCCCCCGGGGAGGACCCTACAATGAGCAGTTCTTC. Its translation is CASTPRGGPYNEQFF.

V gene TRBV14 combines with J gene TRBJ2-3; TRBD1 matches 7 bases. Germline assignment: CDR1 SGHDN and CDR2 FVKESK. The CDR3 sequence is 17 residues long. Germline trimming cut 4 bases from V and 4 bases from J; bases unmatched to any gene: 14. The CDR3 region is CASSRRDRERAADTQYF. The CDR3 region has the DNA TGTGCCAGCAGCCGGAGAGACAGGGAACGTGCGGCAGATACGCAGTATTTT.

This clonotype was observed a handful of times. The chain uses TRBV9 and TRBJ2-5, with 7 bases that match TRBD1. Per the germline V gene, CDR1 is SGDLS and CDR2 is YYNGEE. J was trimmed by 10 bases and V by 1 base; bases with no gene match: 13. The CDR3 is 15 residues long. The CDR3 coding sequence is TGTGCCAGCAGCGTATCGGGCGACAGGGAGAGTGTCCAGTACTTC. Encoded protein: CASSVSGDRESVQYF.

This sequence joins TRBV20-1 and TRBJ2-1, with TRBD2 identical over 7 bases. The J segment lost 8 bases and the V segment lost 2 bases, leaving 6 bases of the junction unmatched. Germline CDR1 and CDR2: DFQATT and SNEGSKA (reference sequence). The CDR3 length is 13 residues. CDR3 DNA sequence: TGCAGTGCTAGATACGGGGGGTTGGATGAGCAGTTCTTC. Amino acid sequence: CSARYGGLDEQFF.

The sample holds many counts of this clonotype. The rearrangement joins TRBV29-1 to TRBJ2-2; 10 positions match TRBD1. CDR3 length: 14 amino acids. Trimming at V came to 6 bases and at J to 1 base, leaving 2 bases not matched to a gene. Germline V gives CDR1 SQVTM, CDR2 ANQGSEA. For the CDR3, the DNA is TGCAGCGTGACAGGGGGCCTGAACACCGGGGAGCTGTTTTTT. The encoded protein is CSVTGGLNTGELFF.

The CDR3 bases are TGCGCCAGCAGCCAAGAGTGGATCGGGCGCGTTCAGCCCCAGCATTTT. As protein: CASSQEWIGRVQPQHF. The V and J genes are TRBV4-3 and TRBJ1-5; unclear D gene. The length of the CDR3 is 16 residues. The V end was cut by 0 bases, the J end by 6 bases, with 15 bases between. CDR1 is LGHNA, CDR2 YSLEER, per germline.

This clonotype was counted ten times or more. J is TRBJ1-4 and V is TRBV20-1; a possible D gene is TRBD1 (6 bases). From germline, CDR1 is DFQATT and CDR2 SNEGSKA (reference sequence). V lost 0 bases and J 5 bases, leaving 13 bases between the germline ends. CDR3 length equals 15 residues. The CDR3 nucleotides are TGCAGTGCTAGAGATCCGACAGGCCCCAATGAAAAACTGTTTTTT. Its protein is CSARDPTGPNEKLFF.

This clonotype was observed a handful of times. Relative to the germline gene, one junction end is altered; a read error may explain this. The V call is TRBV29-1, the J call TRBJ2-5; D is possibly TRBD2 (5 bases). The CDR3 loop spans 13 amino acids. Germline V gene lookup returns CDR1 SQVTM and CDR2 ANQGSEA. The chain's CDR3 is CSVSNSGQGTQYF. The CDR3 DNA follows: TGCAGCGTTTCTAACAGCGGTCAAGGGACCCAGTACTTC.

This clonotype was seen only a few times. The V call is TRBV11-2, the J call TRBJ2-7; a weak D match, TRBD2 (5 bases). The ends were cut back, 0 bases at V and 2 bases at J, with 11 bases in the middle. The CDR3 runs 15 residues. Germline V CDR1 and CDR2: SGHAT, FQNNGV. The CDR3 sequence: CASSLDVGVAYEQYF. In DNA, the CDR3 is TGTGCCAGCAGCTTAGACGTCGGGGTTGCCTACGAGCAGTACTTC.

V usage is TRBV5-1 and J usage is TRBJ2-5; a weak D match, TRBD2 (6 bases). There are 14 residues in the CDR3. From germline, CDR1 is SGHRS and CDR2 YFSETQ. Trimming took 1 base from V and 4 from J, leaving 11 bases between them. The CDR3 here is CASSLRRESETQYF. The CDR3 bases are TGCGCCAGCAGCTTGAGGAGGGAATCAGAGACCCAGTACTTC.

About this clonotype itself: The germline gene is not matched at one end of the junction; a read error may be the cause. This chain uses TRBV20-1 with TRBJ2-7; 11 positions agree with TRBD1. The CDR3 extends over 14 amino acids. CDR1 and CDR2 (germline): DFQATT, SNEGSKA (reference sequence). CDR3 nucleotides: TGCAGTGCCCCGAGGACAGGGGGCTGGGACGAGCATTACTTC. Its protein product is CSAPRTGGWDEHYF.

A note on this clonotype: An end of the junction does not agree with germline; a read error may underlie this. This chain joins TRBV19 and TRBJ2-3; 10 bases map to TRBD1. The germline CDR1 and CDR2 sequences are LNHDA and SQIVND (reference sequence). The CDR3 totals 15 residues. In DNA form, the CDR3 reads TGTGCCAGTAGTCTCCGGGACAGGGGCACATATACGCAGTATTTT. Its protein is CASSLRDRGTYTQYF.

The chain joins TRBV28 to TRBJ2-5, with 8 nucleotides matching TRBD2. The CDR3 runs 12 residues. Germline trimming cut 8 bases from V and 5 bases from J; bases unmatched to any gene: 4. Germline CDR1 MDHEN, CDR2 SYDVKM. The CDR3 sequence: CASAGGGETQYF. CDR3 DNA sequence: TGTGCCAGCGCGGGGGGAGGGGAGACCCAGTACTTC.